Shown below are 26 T cell receptor beta chains from a single sample sequenced in a study of Ad26.COV2.S vaccination and SARS-CoV-2 variants. The table came from immunoSEQ multiplex PCR; TCRdb's copy has only in-frame clones and leaves some out. This table has some 320,000 clones, around four fifths appearing once. Treatment described: roughly 20 received Ad26.COV2.S at low or high dose, single or two shots; several received placebo; per-sample allocation not given. After the first vaccine or placebo injection, samples were drawn on day 63. Sequencing was performed on peripheral blood, taken in a trial of Ad26.COV2.S vaccine versus placebo. The receptor set was obtained from a person between 18 and 59 years old who received the Ad26.COV2.S COVID-19 vaccine or a placebo.

The genes are TRBV2 and TRBJ2-5; 8 bases fit TRBD1. CDR1 is SNHLY, CDR2 FYNNEI, per germline. The CDR3 sequence is 14 residues long. Trimming cost V 7 bases and J 5 bases; bases outside gene matches: 9. The CDR3 nucleotides are TGTGCCAGCAATCTACAGGGGGAATACGAGACCCAGTACTTC. Amino acid sequence: CASNLQGEYETQYF.

CDR3 sequence (DNA): TGTGCCAGCAGCGGGAGACTAGCGGGGGGCGCCTACAATGAGCAGTTCTTC. It specifies CASSGRLAGGAYNEQFF. The V and J genes are TRBV5-4 and TRBJ2-1; 13 bases align to TRBD2. The CDR3 spans 17 residues. With 4 bases clipped from V and 2 bases from J, the junction kept 6 bases outside the gene matches. Germline assignment: CDR1 SGHNT and CDR2 YYREEE (reference sequence). Supplemented by reference TRBV5-4 and TRBJ2-1, the full variable domain reads ETGVTQSPTHLIKTRGQQVTLRCSSQSGHNTVSWYQQALGQGPQFIFQYYREEENGRGNFPPRFSGLQFPNYSSELNVNALELDDSALYLCASSGRLAGGAYNEQFFGPGTRLTVL.

This sequence joins TRBV7-9 and TRBJ1-6; D gene uncertain. Trimming stripped 0 bases from V and 4 bases from J, with 16 bases between. Per germline, CDR1 SEHNR and CDR2 FQNEAQ (reference sequence). The CDR3 is 18 amino acids. CDR3 protein: CASSLARPSKWYNSPLHF. The CDR3 coding sequence is TGTGCCAGCAGCTTAGCTAGACCCTCAAAATGGTATAATTCACCCCTCCACTTT.

The genes are TRBV28 and TRBJ1-1; maybe TRBD1 (5 bases). This CDR3 is built from 11 residues. Between the trimmed V and J ends, which lost 9 bases and 6 bases, there was a span of 11 bases. Germline-derived CDR1 and CDR2 are MDHEN and SYDVKM. The CDR3 DNA reads TGTGCCAGTGGGGGAAGCGCTGAAGCTTTCTTT. The encoded protein is CASGGSAEAFF.

The chain uses TRBV23-1 and TRBJ2-2; tentative D call: TRBD1 (5 bases). Being an ORF, TRBV23-1 has a function that is uncertain. The V and J ends lost 10 bases and 1 base respectively, with 16 bases between them. This CDR3 region has 15 residues. The CDR3 spells CAIQDTLGNTGELFF. The CDR3 region has the DNA TGCGCCATCCAGGACACCCTGGGGAACACCGGGGAGCTGTTTTTT.

J is TRBJ2-7 and V is TRBV6-5; TRBD2 matches at 8 bases. Germline-derived CDR1 and CDR2 are MNHEY and SVGAGI. CDR3 size: 14 residues. The V gene end was trimmed by 9 bases and the J gene end by 6 bases; junction bases not matched to a gene: 13. CDR3 residues: CASKLSGVGREQYF. CDR3 nucleotides: TGTGCCAGTAAACTTAGCGGGGTCGGACGCGAGCAGTACTTC.

On this clone itself: This sample includes further DNA sequences coding for the same CDR3. The DNA of the CDR3 is TGTGCCAGCAGCGTAGGACTAGCGGTGAACACCGGGGAGCTGTTTTTT. This codes for CASSVGLAVNTGELFF. The rearrangement uses TRBV9 and TRBJ2-2, with 9 bases identical to TRBD2. CDR1 and CDR2 from the germline V gene are SGDLS and YYNGEE. The CDR3 consists of 16 residues. Unmatched junction bases numbered 1, after V lost 0 bases and J lost 1 base.

This rearrangement joins TRBV5-1 to TRBJ1-1, with 8 bases fitting TRBD1. The CDR3 loop spans 14 amino acids. V trimming: 3 bases; J trimming: 4 bases; junction bases outside the gene matches: 5. Germline V CDR1 and CDR2: SGHRS, YFSETQ. The CDR3 loop reads CASSSGQGVTEAFF. The CDR3 region has the DNA TGCGCCAGCAGCTCTGGACAGGGTGTCACTGAAGCTTTCTTT.

The V and J genes are TRBV7-6 and TRBJ1-3; D unresolved. Germline CDR1 is SGHVS and CDR2 is FNYEAQ. CDR3 length: 15 amino acids. V was shortened by 5 bases and J by 1 base, with 12 bases between the two germline ends. CDR3 in DNA: TGTGCCAGCAGCCTCGGACGGGCGTCTGGAAACACCATATATTTT. It codes for CASSLGRASGNTIYF.

The chain has TRBV7-2 and TRBJ2-4; D is possibly TRBD1 (6 bases). CDR1 and CDR2 (germline): SGHTA, FQGNSA. This CDR3 has 19 amino acids. The ends were cut back, 1 base at V and 5 bases at J, with 24 bases in the middle. The CDR3 bases are TGTGCCAGCAGCTTAGTTTGGGCAGGGGCCAGTTCCCCGGAAAACATTCAGTACTTC. Translating gives CASSLVWAGASSPENIQYF.

The V and J genes are TRBV10-3 and TRBJ1-5, with D perhaps matching TRBD1 (6 bases). This CDR3 comprises 16 residues. Germline V CDR1 and CDR2: ENHRY, SYGVKD. V was pared by 5 bases and J by 4 bases, with 18 bases between. In nucleotides, the CDR3 is TGTGCCATCAGTAACGAGGAGGGGGAGGGGAATCAGCCCCAGCATTTT. It translates to CAISNEEGEGNQPQHF.

In this sample, this clone turned up a few times. The chain joins TRBV5-4 to TRBJ1-2, with D possibly matching TRBD1 (5 bases). This CDR3 comprises 13 residues. V was cut by 2 bases and J by 8 bases, with 13 bases left in between. Germline CDR1 and CDR2: SGHNT and YYREEE (reference sequence). The CDR3 bases are TGTGCCAGCAGCTTCTGGGGGAGGGGAGGCTACACCTTC. As protein: CASSFWGRGGYTF.

This chain joins TRBV24-1 and TRBJ1-2, with a weak D call TRBD1 (6 bases). There are 12 residues in the CDR3. V was cut by 7 bases and J by 5 bases, with 10 bases left in between. Germline V gene lookup returns CDR1 KGHDR and CDR2 SFDVKD. In DNA form, the CDR3 reads TGTGCCACCAGGGACAGTTCGTATGGCTACACCTTC. Protein: CATRDSSYGYTF.

The chain combines TRBV27 with TRBJ2-1; 9 nucleotides align to TRBD2. V lost 10 bases, J lost 8 bases, and 12 bases stayed unmatched. Germline V gene sequence: CDR1 MNHEY, CDR2 SMNVEV (reference sequence). This CDR3 contains 14 residues. CDR3 DNA sequence: TGTGCCACCGGAAAGTTAGCGGGGGTCCATGAGCAGTTCTTC. Translation: CATGKLAGVHEQFF.

The chain recombines TRBV2 with TRBJ2-5; TRBD2 aligns across 7 bases. The CDR3 is made up of 13 amino acids. The V gene's germline CDR1 is SNHLY and CDR2 FYNNEI. V lost 7 bases to trimming and J lost 4 bases; unmatched junction nucleotides: 6. This CDR3 is CASMRGLTETQYF. In DNA, the CDR3 is TGTGCCAGCATGAGGGGACTAACAGAGACCCAGTACTTC.

The chain uses TRBV27 and TRBJ2-2; D may be TRBD2 (6 bases). The CDR3 has 12 residues. Per germline, CDR1 MNHEY and CDR2 SMNVEV (reference sequence). The V gene lost 7 bases and the J gene lost 6 bases, with 9 bases spanning the gap. CDR3 coding DNA: TGTGCCAGCATCGGGGGTCCCGGGGAGCTGTTTTTT. This encodes CASIGGPGELFF.

The chain uses TRBV6-5 and TRBJ2-1, with 14 bases lining up with TRBD2. The junction had 8 bases not matched to a gene; V was cut back by 2 bases and J by 14 bases. The germline V gene encodes CDR1 MNHEY and CDR2 SVGAGI. The CDR3 spans 15 residues. The CDR3 DNA reads as TGTGCCAGCAGTTACGCGGGACTAGCGGGGGTTAATAAGTTCTTC. The encoded protein is CASSYAGLAGVNKFF.

The chain's CDR3 is CASSLGGASYGYTF. The CDR3 nucleotides are TGCGCCAGCAGCTTGGGAGGGGCTAGCTATGGCTACACCTTC. This chain uses TRBV5-1 with TRBJ1-2; TRBD1 is a possible D gene (5 bases). V gave up 0 bases and J gave up 4 bases, with 10 bases separating them. This CDR3 region has 14 residues. In germline, CDR1 is SGHRS, CDR2 YFSETQ.

This clone was picked up one time. The chain combines TRBV13 with TRBJ1-1; D unclear. The CDR3 has 14 residues. Trimming pared 0 bases from V and 0 bases from J, leaving 5 bases between. Germline CDR1 reads PRHDT; CDR2 reads FYEKMQ (reference sequence). The CDR3 DNA sequence: TGTGCCAGCAGCTTAGGGCAGATGAACACTGAAGCTTTCTTT. Its protein is CASSLGQMNTEAFF.

This chain links TRBV4-2 with TRBJ2-1, with 7 nucleotides matching TRBD1. This CDR3 is 17 amino acids long. V trimming: 7 bases; J trimming: 7 bases; junction bases outside the gene matches: 19. Germline assignment: CDR1 LGHNA and CDR2 YNFKEQ. CDR3 loop: CASTPEKRQGRRNEQFF. The DNA for the CDR3 is TGTGCCAGCACCCCAGAAAAGAGACAGGGTAGGAGGAATGAGCAGTTCTTC.

This clone was detected once. This chain joins TRBV15 and TRBJ1-6; unclear D gene. This CDR3 has 13 amino acids. Germline CDR1 reads LNHNV; CDR2 reads YYDKDF (reference sequence). Trimming removed 0 bases from V and 9 bases from J, with 6 bases in between. CDR3: CATSRERVSPLHF. Written as DNA, the CDR3 is TGTGCCACCAGCAGAGAGAGGGTTTCACCCCTCCACTTT.

V is TRBV5-1 and J is TRBJ2-1; D is uncertain. The V end lost 3 bases, the J end lost 4 bases, and 17 bases lay between the germline ends. This CDR3 has 16 amino acids. CDR1 is SGHRS and CDR2 is YFSETQ in the germline V gene. The CDR3 DNA is TGCGCCAGCAGCTCCGGTAGCATTTTGGGATACAATGAGCAGTTCTTC. Protein: CASSSGSILGYNEQFF.

V gene TRBV5-1 combines with J gene TRBJ1-4, with TRBD1 as a possible D gene (5 bases). Germline lookup yields CDR1 SGHRS and CDR2 YFSETQ. CDR3 length equals 15 residues. V gave up 0 bases and J gave up 8 bases, with 14 bases separating them. This CDR3 reads CASSLDLGGAEKLFF. Written as DNA, the CDR3 is TGCGCCAGCAGCTTGGATTTGGGGGGAGCGGAAAAACTGTTTTTT.

The chain has TRBV9 and TRBJ1-2; perhaps TRBD1 as D (6 bases). Per the germline V gene, CDR1 is SGDLS and CDR2 is YYNGEE. V lost 4 bases to trimming and J lost 6 bases, with 22 bases between them. This CDR3 is 16 amino acids long. In nucleotides, the CDR3 is TGTGCCAGCAGCCCCGTTGGTCGGGGGGCCCGTGATGGCTACACCTTC. This gives the protein CASSPVGRGARDGYTF.

The rearrangement joins TRBV12-3 or TRBV12-4 to TRBJ2-7; D not certain. Trimming pared 6 bases from V and 2 bases from J, leaving 8 bases between. This CDR3 comprises 12 residues. CDR3: CASSRITYEQYF. The CDR3 coding sequence is TGTGCCAGCAGCCGGATTACCTACGAGCAGTACTTC.

The V call is TRBV6-5, the J call TRBJ1-1; D not resolved. The CDR3 has 13 amino acids. CDR1 is MNHEY, CDR2 SVGAGI, per germline. Trimming shortened V by 8 bases and J by 0 bases, and 10 bases separated the two germline ends. CDR3 bases: TGTGCCAGCTTATGGAGTTTGAACACTGAAGCTTTCTTT. Translating it yields CASLWSLNTEAFF.